A selection of T cell receptor beta chains follows, all from one sample in a study of T cells in localized non-small cell lung cancer. Only in-frame clones appear in the TCRdb table, and some are missing; sequencing was by immunoSEQ multiplex PCR. The table lists around 30,000 clones, approximately 88% of them singletons. This specimen was peripheral blood, taken before any cancer treatment. These receptors were collected from a male donor at least 60 years old with stage I lung adenocarcinoma. The CDR3 runs from the conserved cysteine through the conserved F or W. A D gene is named only where the DNA matches it firmly. Size is omitted from some rows. Given values are once, few, many or a class for expanded clones.

clone_size j_call d_call v_call cdr3_aa cdr3_nt
once TRBJ1-3 TRBD1 TRBV5-8 CASSSTSWDSRNTIYF TGTGCCAGCAGCTCGACTTCCTGGGACAGTCGGAACACCATATATTTT
. TRBJ1-2 . TRBV19 CASSIRQNYGYTF TGTGCCAGTAGTATAAGACAGAACTATGGCTACACCTTC
. TRBJ1-1 . TRBV19 CASRGTAAVTEAFF TGTGCCAGTAGAGGGACCGCCGCTGTGACTGAAGCTTTCTTT
once TRBJ2-7 TRBD1 TRBV11-2 CASSYGTGGAYEQYF TGTGCCAGCAGCTATGGGACAGGGGGGGCCTACGAGCAGTACTTC
. TRBJ1-5 . TRBV9 CASSQTDSNQPQHF TGTGCCAGCAGCCAGACAGATAGCAATCAGCCCCAGCATTTT
. TRBJ1-4 . TRBV28 CASKEGPSGEKLFF TGTGCCAGCAAGGAGGGGCCGTCGGGCGAAAAACTGTTTTTT
. TRBJ2-7 . TRBV5-8 CASSLELSVPSDYEQYF TGTGCCAGCAGCTTGGAATTGTCGGTCCCTTCGGACTACGAGCAGTACTTC
. TRBJ2-5 . TRBV5-4 CASSSEAAETQYF TGTGCCAGCAGCTCTGAGGCGGCGGAGACCCAGTACTTC
. TRBJ2-2 . TRBV5-4 CASSLAGRNPTGELFF TGTGCCAGCAGCTTGGCCGGGCGGAACCCAACCGGGGAGCTGTTTTTT
. TRBJ2-3 . TRBV9 CASSVVDRGRDTQYF TGTGCCAGCAGCGTAGTGGACAGAGGTAGAGATACGCAGTATTTT
once TRBJ2-3 . TRBV6-5 CATQGYISSDTQYF TGTGCCACCCAAGGGTATATTAGCTCAGATACGCAGTATTTT
. TRBJ2-7 . TRBV18 CASRQTSSSYEQYF TGTGCCAGCCGACAGACATCGAGCTCCTACGAGCAGTACTTC
. TRBJ1-4 . TRBV19 CASTSSGAREEKLFF TGTGCCAGTACCTCAAGTGGGGCCCGGGAGGAAAAACTGTTTTTT
. TRBJ1-4 TRBD1 TRBV4-2 CASSQAGTGTLNEKLFF TGTGCCAGCAGCCAAGCGGGGACAGGGACCCTTAATGAAAAACTGTTTTTT
. TRBJ2-1 TRBD2 TRBV4-3 CASSQDLLAVYNEQFF TGCGCCAGCAGCCAAGACCTACTAGCGGTCTACAATGAGCAGTTCTTC
. TRBJ2-3 TRBD1 TRBV6-5 CASSSDRGLYTQYF TGTGCCAGCAGCTCGGACAGGGGTTTGTATACGCAGTATTTT
. TRBJ1-3 TRBD1 TRBV7-8 CASSLATGDGVYF TGTGCCAGCAGCTTAGCGACAGGGGATGGGGTATATTTT
. TRBJ1-2 . TRBV2 CASSLQGNYGYTF TGTGCCAGCAGTTTACAGGGAAACTATGGCTACACCTTC